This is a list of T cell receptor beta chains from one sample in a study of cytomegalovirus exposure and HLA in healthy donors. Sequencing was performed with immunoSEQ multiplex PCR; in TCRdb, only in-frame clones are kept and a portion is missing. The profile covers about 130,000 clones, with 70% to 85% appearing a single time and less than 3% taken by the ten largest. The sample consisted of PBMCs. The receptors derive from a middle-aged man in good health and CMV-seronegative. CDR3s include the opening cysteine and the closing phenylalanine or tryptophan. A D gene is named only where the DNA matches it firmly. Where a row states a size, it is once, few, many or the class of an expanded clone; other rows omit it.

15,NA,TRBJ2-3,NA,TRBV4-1,TGCGCCAGCAGCCCGAGTCGGTTGGGCACAGATACGCAGTATTTT,CASSPSRLGTDTQYF
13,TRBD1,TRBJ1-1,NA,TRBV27,TGTGCCAGCAGTTTATCCCCAGGGGGAGAAGCTTTCTTT,CASSLSPGGEAFF
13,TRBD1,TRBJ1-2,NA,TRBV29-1,TGCAGCGGACAGGGGATATCGGACTATGGCTACACCTTC,CSGQGISDYGYTF
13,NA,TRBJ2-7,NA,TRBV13,TGTGCCAGCAGCCCGGACAGCTCCTACGAGCAGTACTTC,CASSPDSSYEQYF
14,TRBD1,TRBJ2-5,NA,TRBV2,TGTGCCAGCAGTTTAGACAGGGGGCGAGAGACCCAGTACTTC,CASSLDRGRETQYF
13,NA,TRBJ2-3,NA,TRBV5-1,TGCGCCAGCAGCTTGTGGGAGGCAGATACGCAGTATTTT,CASSLWEADTQYF
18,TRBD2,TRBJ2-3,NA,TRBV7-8,TGTGCCAGCAGCCAATTGATGTCTAGCGGGGCCTTTGGTGATACGCAGTATTTT,CASSQLMSSGAFGDTQYF
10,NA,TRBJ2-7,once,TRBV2,TGTGCCAGCAGTGACATTGAGCAGTACTTC,CASSDIEQYF
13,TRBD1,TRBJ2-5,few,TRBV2,TGTGCCAGCAGTGGACAGGGTTACGAGACCCAGTACTTC,CASSGQGYETQYF
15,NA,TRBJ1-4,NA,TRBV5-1,TGCGCCAGCAGCCAAACAAAAGGAGAGGGAGAAAAACTGTTTTTT,CASSQTKGEGEKLFF
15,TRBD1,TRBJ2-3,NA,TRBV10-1,TGCGCCAGCAGTAACCCGGGACAGGGAGCAGATACGCAGTATTTT,CASSNPGQGADTQYF
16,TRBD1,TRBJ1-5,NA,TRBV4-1,TGCGCCAGCAGCCAATTCGGGACAGGGAGCAATCAGCCCCAGCATTTT,CASSQFGTGSNQPQHF
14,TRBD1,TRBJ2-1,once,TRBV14,TGTGCCAGCAGCCAATTGACAGGGTACAATGAGCAGTTCTTC,CASSQLTGYNEQFF
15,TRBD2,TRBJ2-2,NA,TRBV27,TGTGCCAGCAGTCGCGGGGGGCCGAACACCGGGGAGCTGTTTTTT,CASSRGGPNTGELFF
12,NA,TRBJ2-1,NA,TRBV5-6,TGTGCCAGCAGCTTGGGTTCATTTGAGCAGTTCTTC,CASSLGSFEQFF
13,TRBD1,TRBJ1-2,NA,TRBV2,TGTGCCAGCGGGGACAGGGCGAGCTATGGCTACACCTTC,CASGDRASYGYTF
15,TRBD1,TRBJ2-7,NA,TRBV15,TGTGCCACCAGCGGACCGGGACAGGGCTCCTACGAGCAGTACTTC,CATSGPGQGSYEQYF
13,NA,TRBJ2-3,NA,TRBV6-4,TGTGCCAGCAGTGAAAGGGAGACAGATACGCAGTATTTT,CASSERETDTQYF
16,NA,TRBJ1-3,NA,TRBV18,TGTGCCAGCTCACCACGGCAGGTCGTCTCTGGAAACACCATATATTTT,CASSPRQVVSGNTIYF
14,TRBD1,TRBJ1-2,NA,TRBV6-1,TGTGCCAGCAGTGAAGTGGACAGGCTTAATGGCTACACCTTC,CASSEVDRLNGYTF
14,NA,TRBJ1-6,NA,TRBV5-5,TGTGCCAGCAGTTTGGACTGGAGTAATTCACCCCTCCACTTT,CASSLDWSNSPLHF
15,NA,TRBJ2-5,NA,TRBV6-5,TGTGCCAGCAGGGGACTCCACGCGGTTTCAGAGACCCAGTACTTC,CASRGLHAVSETQYF
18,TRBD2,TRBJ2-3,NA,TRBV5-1,TGCGCCAGCAGCCGTCAGGGACTAGCGGGGGGGCTGGTAGATACGCAGTATTTT,CASSRQGLAGGLVDTQYF
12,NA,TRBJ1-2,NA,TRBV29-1,TGCAGCGTTGTGGAGGAGTTCTATGGCTACACCTTC,CSVVEEFYGYTF
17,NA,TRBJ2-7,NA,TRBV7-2,TGTGCCAGCAGCTTAGCGCTTGCCGGGGGACCCTCCTACGAGCAGTACTTC,CASSLALAGGPSYEQYF
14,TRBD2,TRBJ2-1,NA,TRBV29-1,TGCAGCGTTGACGGTGCGGGGGGGGGCGATGAGCAGTTCTTC,CSVDGAGGGDEQFF
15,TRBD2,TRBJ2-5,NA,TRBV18,TGTGCCAGCTCACCAGGGACTAGCGGGCAAGAGACCCAGTACTTC,CASSPGTSGQETQYF
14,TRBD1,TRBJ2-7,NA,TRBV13,TGTGCCAGCCGAGCATGGGGACAGGGCGGTGAGCAGTACTTC,CASRAWGQGGEQYF
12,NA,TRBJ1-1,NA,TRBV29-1,TGCAGCGCCGTCGGGAAGGGGGTTGTGGCTTTCTTT,CSAVGKGVVAFF
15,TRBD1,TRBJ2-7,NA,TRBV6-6,TGTGCCAGCACCGGACCCCGACAGGGGGTCTACGAGCAGTACTTC,CASTGPRQGVYEQYF
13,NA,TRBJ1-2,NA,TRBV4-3,TGCGCCAGCAGCCAAGCTTCGGTTTCCGGCTACACCTTC,CASSQASVSGYTF
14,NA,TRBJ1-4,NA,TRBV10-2,TGCGCCAGCAGTGGAGGGGGTGGATGGGAAAAACTGTTTTTT,CASSGGGGWEKLFF
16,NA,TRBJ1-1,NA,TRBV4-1,TGCGCCAGCAGCCAAGTGGGTTTAGGCAGGGCCACTGAAGCTTTCTTT,CASSQVGLGRATEAFF
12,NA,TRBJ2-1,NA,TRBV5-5,TGTGCCAGCAGCTTGTGGGGGGATGAGCAGTTCTTC,CASSLWGDEQFF
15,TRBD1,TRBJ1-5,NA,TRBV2,TGTGCCAGCAGTCGGGGTCTACAGGGGGATCAGCCCCAGCATTTT,CASSRGLQGDQPQHF
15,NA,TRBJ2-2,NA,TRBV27,TGTGCCAGCAGTTTATGGGGGGAGATGACCGGGGAGCTGTTTTTT,CASSLWGEMTGELFF
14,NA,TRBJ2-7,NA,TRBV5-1,TGCGCCAGCAGCTTCGGAGGACCGTACTACGAGCAGTACTTC,CASSFGGPYYEQYF
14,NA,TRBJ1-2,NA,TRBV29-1,TGCAGCATCCTGCCCCGGGGGGCCAACTATGGCTACACCTTC,CSILPRGANYGYTF
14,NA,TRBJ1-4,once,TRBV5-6,TGTGCCAGCAGCTTGGAGGGACTTTATGAAAAACTGTTTTTT,CASSLEGLYEKLFF
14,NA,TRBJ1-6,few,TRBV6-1,TGTGCCAGCAGTAAATCGGACAGTTATTCACCCCTCCACTTT,CASSKSDSYSPLHF
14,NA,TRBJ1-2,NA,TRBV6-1,TGTGCCAGCAGTGTAATGACAGATTCTTATGGCTACACCTTC,CASSVMTDSYGYTF
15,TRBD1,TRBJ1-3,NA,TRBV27,TGTGCCAGCAGTTTATCCGGTGACAGGGGGAACACCATATATTTT,CASSLSGDRGNTIYF
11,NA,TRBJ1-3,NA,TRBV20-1,TGCAGTGCTATATCTGGAAACACCATATATTTT,CSAISGNTIYF
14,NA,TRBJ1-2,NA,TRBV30,TGTGCCTGGAGTCGTACAGTATCAAACTATGGCTACACCTTC,CAWSRTVSNYGYTF